One and the same sample provided the 27 T cell receptor beta chains below, sequenced in a study of graft-versus-host responses after intestinal transplantation. Their cognate antigens are unknown. Sequenced by immunoSEQ multiplex PCR; TCRdb stores in-frame clones only, minus some. There are about 99,000 clones in the sample; 87% occur only once, and more than 0.8% lies in the top ten. The sequenced sample was unstimulated CD4+ T cells sorted from spleen or lymph node cells, obtained before intestinal transplant. The receptors originated from a human donor who received an intestinal transplant.

This sequence joins TRBV23-1 and TRBJ2-6; 9 positions agree with TRBD1. TRBV23-1 is labeled an ORF, and its function is uncertain. This CDR3 has 18 amino acids. V was clipped by 2 bases and J by 2 bases; unmatched bases: 7. The CDR3: CASSQRDRAFAGANVLTF. The DNA of the CDR3 is TGCGCCAGCAGTCAAAGGGACAGGGCATTTGCTGGGGCCAACGTCCTGACTTTC.

This chain uses TRBV4-1 with TRBJ1-2, with TRBD1 identical over 12 bases. The CDR3 covers 16 residues. Looked up from germline, CDR1 is MGHRA and CDR2 is YSYEKL. The junction had 8 bases not matched to a gene; V was cut back by 1 base and J by 8 bases. Here the CDR3 DNA reads TGCGCCAGCAGCCAAGGGCCGGGACAGGGGGCCAAAGGCTACACCTTC. This codes for CASSQGPGQGAKGYTF.

The V call is TRBV2, the J call TRBJ2-1; 8 positions match TRBD1. V lost 2 bases to trimming and J lost 7 bases; unmatched junction nucleotides: 4. Germline V CDR1 and CDR2: SNHLY, FYNNEI. The CDR3 spans 14 residues. Here the CDR3 reads CASSERTGKNEQFF. CDR3 in DNA: TGTGCCAGCAGTGAAAGGACAGGGAAGAATGAGCAGTTCTTC.

This chain uses TRBV5-4 with TRBJ2-2, with D unresolved. V lost 0 bases and J 1 base, leaving 7 bases between the germline ends. CDR3 size: 15 residues. Germline CDR1 SGHNT, CDR2 YYREEE (reference sequence). The CDR3 reads CASSLAGENTGELFF. The CDR3 nucleotides read TGTGCCAGCAGCTTGGCTGGAGAGAACACCGGGGAGCTGTTTTTT.

V and J are TRBV28 and TRBJ1-1; D not certain. CDR3 size: 11 residues. V dropped 3 bases and J dropped 3 bases, with 2 bases sitting between them. The germline gives CDR1 MDHEN, CDR2 SYDVKM. This CDR3 is CASSLHTEAFF. In DNA, the CDR3 is TGTGCCAGCAGTTTGCACACTGAAGCTTTCTTT.

The chain uses TRBV6-6 and TRBJ1-1; 8 positions match TRBD1. Trimming removed 7 bases from V and 4 bases from J; junction bases left unmatched: 8. The germline gives CDR1 MNHNY, CDR2 SVGAGI (reference sequence). CDR3 length: 14 amino acids. The CDR3 bases are TGTGCCAGCATCCCCAGGGGGCTGGGCACTGAAGCTTTCTTT. Translated, it gives CASIPRGLGTEAFF.

The chain is built from TRBV11-2 and TRBJ1-3, with no clear D. The V end lost 5 bases, the J end lost 0 bases, and 17 bases lay between the germline ends. The germline gives CDR1 SGHAT, CDR2 FQNNGV. CDR3 size: 17 residues. This CDR3 is CASSPRSYSYSGNTIYF. The CDR3 nucleotides are TGTGCCAGCAGCCCCAGATCTTATTCGTACTCTGGAAACACCATATATTTT.

This clone was observed a single time. V is TRBV5-1 and J is TRBJ1-4; D remains unclear. Germline V CDR1 and CDR2: SGHRS, YFSETQ. Trimming took off 0 bases at V and 6 bases at J, with 18 bases between the two ends. The CDR3 has 17 residues. In DNA, the CDR3 is TGCGCCAGCAGCTTGGGCCCCCTCGGGCCGGGAGATGAAAAACTGTTTTTT. Its translation is CASSLGPLGPGDEKLFF.

The chain is built from TRBV7-2 and TRBJ1-1; D not certain. This CDR3 has 14 amino acids. V gave up 3 bases and J gave up 4 bases, with 12 bases separating them. In germline, CDR1 is SGHTA, CDR2 FQGNSA. CDR3: CASSLVPRGTEAFF. The CDR3 DNA sequence: TGTGCCAGCAGCTTGGTGCCACGGGGCACTGAAGCTTTCTTT. The full variable domain, completed using reference TRBV7-2 and TRBJ1-1, is GAGVSQSPSNKVTEKGKDVELRCDPISGHTALYWYRQSLGQGLEFLIYFQGNSAPDKSGLPSDRFSAERTGGSVSTLTIQRTQQEDSAVYLCASSLVPRGTEAFFGQGTRLTVV.

The CDR3 DNA reads as TGTGCCAGCTTCCTGCGAGCGCCTCAAACCGCGACCCAGTACTTC. Translated, it gives CASFLRAPQTATQYF. This chain joins TRBV2 and TRBJ2-5, with no clear D. This CDR3 has 15 residues. V was shortened by 8 bases and J by 7 bases, with 23 bases between the two germline ends. Germline CDR1 is SNHLY and CDR2 is FYNNEI.

The genes are TRBV28 and TRBJ2-1; D is unclear. Trimming stripped 5 bases from V and 5 bases from J, with 4 bases between. CDR1 is MDHEN and CDR2 is SYDVKM in the germline V gene. This CDR3 comprises 11 residues. DNA of the CDR3: TGTGCCAGCAGTGGCCACAATGAGCAGTTCTTC. Encoded protein: CASSGHNEQFF.

The chain has TRBV5-4 and TRBJ1-6; maybe TRBD1 (6 bases). Germline lookup yields CDR1 SGHNT and CDR2 YYREEE (reference sequence). The CDR3 has 17 residues. The V end lost 0 bases, the J end lost 1 base, and 11 bases lay between the germline ends. CDR3 nucleotides: TGTGCCAGCAGCTTGGGAGGGGGGCAGTCCTATAATTCACCCCTCCACTTT. Translated, it gives CASSLGGGQSYNSPLHF.

The rearrangement links TRBV5-5 to TRBJ2-3; the D gene could be TRBD1 or TRBD2 (6 bases each). Germline V gives CDR1 SGHKS, CDR2 YYEKEE (reference sequence). The CDR3 is 16 amino acids. The germline V and J ends were trimmed by 4 bases and 3 bases, with 18 bases remaining between them. CDR3 nucleotide sequence: TGTGCCAGCAGCCGAGTGGAAGGGGGGCGAACAGATACGCAGTATTTT. It specifies CASSRVEGGRTDTQYF.

The J gene is TRBJ2-1, the V gene TRBV28; D possibly uses TRBD1 or TRBD2 (7 bases each). The CDR3 has 15 residues. Germline V gives CDR1 MDHEN, CDR2 SYDVKM. V gave up 7 bases and J gave up 3 bases, with 16 bases separating them. This CDR3 reads CASTLGRGHYNEQFF. CDR3 sequence (DNA): TGTGCCAGCACCCTAGGGAGGGGGCACTACAATGAGCAGTTCTTC.

The chain has TRBV4-1 and TRBJ2-3, with 10 nucleotides matching TRBD2. CDR1 and CDR2 from the germline V gene are MGHRA and YSYEKL. This CDR3 is 17 amino acids long. The junction had 8 bases not matched to a gene; V was cut back by 4 bases and J by 1 base. As DNA, the CDR3 is TGCGCCAGCAGCCTAGGTAGGCTAGCGGGAGGCACAGATACGCAGTATTTT. It codes for CASSLGRLAGGTDTQYF.

The J gene is TRBJ1-1, the V gene TRBV5-4, with D uncertain. V lost 0 bases to trimming and J lost 2 bases, with 2 bases between them. The germline V gene has CDR1 SGHNT and CDR2 YYREEE (reference sequence). This CDR3 is 12 amino acids long. CDR3 protein: CASSLDNTEAFF. CDR3 DNA sequence: TGTGCCAGCAGCTTGGACAACACTGAAGCTTTCTTT.

The V gene is TRBV6-1, the J gene TRBJ1-2, with D unresolved. Germline V CDR1 and CDR2: MNHNS, SASEGT. This CDR3 region has 12 residues. V gave up 7 bases and J gave up 6 bases, with 12 bases separating them. Here the CDR3 reads CASMGDVHGYTF. CDR3 nucleotide sequence: TGTGCCAGCATGGGCGACGTGCATGGCTACACCTTC.

This chain joins TRBV2 and TRBJ2-7; D tentatively fits TRBD1 or TRBD2 (7 bases each). Trimming removed 6 bases at V and 2 bases at J, with 14 bases between. This CDR3 is 14 amino acids long. The germline gives CDR1 SNHLY, CDR2 FYNNEI. In DNA, the CDR3 is TGTGCCAGCAGGGGGGGGACAGCCCCCTACGAGCAGTACTTC. Translation: CASRGGTAPYEQYF.

The J gene is TRBJ2-2, the V gene TRBV7-3; 8 bases fit TRBD1. CDR1 is SGHTA and CDR2 is FQGTGA in the germline V gene. V lost 5 bases, J lost 4 bases, and 15 bases stayed unmatched. The CDR3 is made up of 18 amino acids. In DNA, the CDR3 is TGTGCCAGCAGCCCCAAACTCGGACAGGGTGCTCGCACCGGGGAGCTGTTTTTT. As protein: CASSPKLGQGARTGELFF.

The V and J genes are TRBV11-3 and TRBJ1-1, with a possible D match to TRBD1 (5 bases). V lost 2 bases and J 7 bases, leaving 8 bases between the germline ends. Germline CDR1 reads SGHNT; CDR2 reads YENEEA. The CDR3 has 12 residues. The CDR3 protein is CASSLWGGEAFF. CDR3 bases: TGTGCCAGCAGCTTATGGGGGGGTGAAGCTTTCTTT.

About this clone: An end of the junction does not agree with germline; a read error may underlie this. The identical CDR3 is also encoded by other nucleotide sequences in the sample. The chain joins TRBV30 to TRBJ1-6; unclear D gene. The CDR3 covers 11 residues. Looked up from germline, CDR1 is GTSNPN and CDR2 is SVGIG (reference sequence). The CDR3: CAWSGNSPLHF. CDR3 coding DNA: TGCGCCTGGAGTGGGAATTCACCCCTCCACTTT.

This chain uses TRBV6-5 with TRBJ1-2, with D perhaps TRBD1 (6 bases). Trimming left V 6 bases short and J 6 bases short, with 17 bases between. The germline V gene has CDR1 MNHEY and CDR2 SVGAGI. This CDR3 is 14 amino acids long. CDR3 DNA sequence: TGTGCCAGCAGCGACCACAGGGATGGCGATGGCTACACCTTC. Encoded protein: CASSDHRDGDGYTF.

CDR3 in amino acids: CASGGVGPTGQPQHF. Here the CDR3 DNA reads TGTGCCAGCGGAGGGGTCGGCCCGACGGGGCAGCCCCAGCATTTT. The J gene is TRBJ1-5, the V gene TRBV28; D perhaps matches TRBD1 (5 bases). Germline V gene data show CDR1 as MDHEN and CDR2 as SYDVKM. The germline V and J ends were trimmed by 8 bases and 7 bases, with 21 bases remaining between them. This CDR3 contains 15 residues. The variable domain in full, completed from reference TRBV28 and TRBJ1-5, reads DVKVTQSSRYLVKRTGEKVFLECVQDMDHENMFWYRQDPGLGLRLIYFSYDVKMKEKGDIPEGYSVSREKKERFSLILESASTNQTSMYLCASGGVGPTGQPQHFGDGTRLSIL.

The chain uses TRBV28 and TRBJ2-1; D tentatively fits TRBD1 or TRBD2 (6 bases each). CDR1 and CDR2 (germline): MDHEN, SYDVKM. CDR3 size: 13 residues. The chain's CDR3 is CGIRGVSYNEQFF. CDR3 in DNA: TGTGGAATAAGGGGGGTCTCCTACAATGAGCAGTTCTTC.

This clone was seen more than once but under ten times. This sequence joins TRBV11-2 and TRBJ1-1; D is unresolved. The CDR3 sequence is 13 residues long. CDR1 is SGHAT, CDR2 FQNNGV, per germline. The V gene lost 2 bases and the J gene lost 1 base, with 5 bases spanning the gap. The CDR3 loop reads CASSLSGNTEAFF. DNA for the CDR3: TGTGCCAGCAGCTTATCAGGGAACACTGAAGCTTTCTTT.

This chain links TRBV4-2 with TRBJ2-1; 10 bases match TRBD2. Losses at the gene ends were 0 bases for V and 7 bases for J; bases not matched to a gene: 15. Germline CDR1 is LGHNA and CDR2 is YNFKEQ. CDR3 length: 19 amino acids. The DNA of the CDR3 is TGTGCCAGCAGCCAAGATGTACCGAGCGGGAGGGCCGGTTTAAATGAGCAGTTCTTC. It is translated as CASSQDVPSGRAGLNEQFF.

This clone was observed a single time. This chain joins TRBV5-6 and TRBJ1-2; D gene unclear. V dropped 1 base and J dropped 4 bases, with 14 bases sitting between them. Germline V CDR1 and CDR2: SGHDT, YYEEEE. The CDR3 is 15 residues long. In DNA form, the CDR3 reads TGTGCCAGCAGCTTGTTATCGCGGGCCCTCTATGGCTACACCTTC. Protein product: CASSLLSRALYGYTF.